This T cell receptor beta chain originates from a study of T-cell memory formation after mild COVID-19. This clonotype was detected a few times. Its antigen is undetermined. V shed 4 bases and J shed 8 bases, with 27 bases lying between them. There are 17 residues in the CDR3. The V gene's germline CDR1 is SGDLS and CDR2 YYNGEE. Constant-segment primers served in 5'RACE that generated TCR alpha and TCR beta cDNA libraries bearing sample barcodes and UMIs. TCRdb used MiXCR to reprocess the 5' RACE reads, holding one entry per CDR3 protein. The data show approximately 100,000 distinct CDR3 sequences, with 17% seen just once and 25% to 30% held by the top ten. Study-level findings and limits: Pre-infection memory carried some responding clones, suggesting that cross-reactive memory joined.

Source material: PBMCs or a T cell subset sorted from them (not recorded which). This clonotype originated in an adult woman who had mild COVID-19 (a few samples of this study predate the infection). Cell type and time point are not known. The chain uses TRBV9 and TRBJ1-2; no clear D gene. The CDR3 DNA sequence: TGTGCCAGCAGCCCCCGTGGTGTGGACCCCTTACCGGGAGGCTACACCTTC. The encoded protein is CASSPRGVDPLPGGYTF.